The 9 T cell receptor beta chains presented below share a single source sample, sequenced in a study of blood T cell repertoires in COVID-19. The method was immunoSEQ multiplex PCR; TCRdb's version includes in-frame clones alone and lacks a portion of them. The sample has around 180,000 clones, 65% to 85% seen once. Sequenced sample: peripheral blood. The receptors come from a woman aged 25 to 45 with acute or convalescent COVID-19.

This clone was counted between two and nine times. V is TRBV12-3 or TRBV12-4 and J is TRBJ1-2; no firm D call. This CDR3 spans 12 amino acids. Trimming cost V 5 bases and J 8 bases, with 12 bases left between them. The CDR3 reads CASSPWAGGYTF. The CDR3 nucleotides are TGTGCCAGCAGTCCCTGGGCGGGAGGCTACACCTTC.

This clone was detected a few times. This chain links TRBV10-3 with TRBJ1-1; TRBD1 agrees at 8 bases. Germline V gene data show CDR1 as ENHRY and CDR2 as SYGVKD. The CDR3 extends over 14 amino acids. V lost 10 bases and J lost 7; bases outside the gene matches: 14. The CDR3 DNA sequence: TGTGCCACCACAGGCCAGGGGGCGAAAATTGAAGCTTTCTTT. Translating gives CATTGQGAKIEAFF.

The chain combines TRBV4-3 with TRBJ2-2; TRBD2 matches 11 bases. From germline, CDR1 is LGHNA and CDR2 YSLEER. J gave up 4 bases and V 4 bases, and 8 bases lay outside the gene matches. The CDR3 contains 17 residues. DNA for the CDR3: TGCGCCAGCAGCCCCAATCCTAGCGGGAGGTTCACCGGGGAGCTGTTTTTT. It translates to CASSPNPSGRFTGELFF.

The gene calls are TRBV20-1 and TRBJ2-7; 8 bases line up with TRBD1. CDR3 length equals 16 residues. Germline V CDR1 and CDR2: DFQATT, SNEGSKA (reference sequence). V was pared by 6 bases and J by 1 base, with 14 bases of the junction left unmatched. This chain's CDR3 is CSASTVDRGVSYEQYF. CDR3 bases: TGCAGTGCCAGTACCGTAGACAGGGGCGTATCCTACGAGCAGTACTTC.

V gene TRBV7-6 combines with J gene TRBJ2-2, with TRBD2 matching 9 bases. With V trimmed by 2 bases and J by 6 bases, 4 bases remained unmatched. Germline-derived CDR1 and CDR2 are SGHVS and FNYEAQ. The CDR3 runs to 15 residues. The CDR3: CASSLSRGGAGELFF. CDR3 bases: TGTGCCAGCAGCTTATCTCGCGGGGGGGCCGGGGAGCTGTTTTTT.

The chain has TRBV4-1 and TRBJ2-7; a possible D gene is TRBD1 (7 bases). The V end lost 4 bases, the J end lost 6 bases, and 19 bases lay between the germline ends. The germline V gene encodes CDR1 MGHRA and CDR2 YSYEKL. The CDR3 runs 15 residues. The CDR3 region is CASSLTTRQGGEQYF. In DNA, the CDR3 is TGCGCCAGCAGCCTTACGACACGACAGGGAGGCGAGCAGTACTTC.

The rearrangement joins TRBV30 to TRBJ2-1, with 7 bases matching TRBD2. Germline V gene lookup returns CDR1 GTSNPN and CDR2 SVGIG (reference sequence). CDR3 length: 14 residues. V trimming: 3 bases; J trimming: 5 bases; junction bases outside the gene matches: 7. Here the CDR3 DNA reads TGTGCCTGGAGCACGGGAGGCCAAGACAATGAGCAGTTCTTC. It codes for CAWSTGGQDNEQFF.

The genes are TRBV19 and TRBJ2-7; D is possibly TRBD2 (6 bases). Germline V CDR1 and CDR2: LNHDA, SQIVND (reference sequence). V was trimmed by 7 bases and J by 1 base, leaving 20 bases between them. CDR3 size: 16 residues. The CDR3: CASTGRGSGPSYEQYF. CDR3 sequence (DNA): TGTGCCAGTACCGGCCGGGGGAGTGGGCCATCCTACGAGCAGTACTTC. Variable domain in full (rest from reference TRBV19 and TRBJ2-7): DGGITQSPKYLFRKEGQNVTLSCEQNLNHDAMYWYRQDPGQGLRLIYYSQIVNDFQKGDIAEGYSVSREKKESFPLTVTSAQKNPTAFYLCASTGRGSGPSYEQYFGPGTRLTVT.

V and J are TRBV2 and TRBJ2-7; the match to TRBD2 covers 7 bases. The V and J ends lost 8 bases and 3 bases, in that order; junction bases with no gene match: 4. Germline CDR1 is SNHLY and CDR2 is FYNNEI. CDR3 length equals 12 residues. The DNA for the CDR3 is TGTGCCAGCCTTAGCGGGTTCTACGAGCAGTACTTC. This codes for CASLSGFYEQYF.